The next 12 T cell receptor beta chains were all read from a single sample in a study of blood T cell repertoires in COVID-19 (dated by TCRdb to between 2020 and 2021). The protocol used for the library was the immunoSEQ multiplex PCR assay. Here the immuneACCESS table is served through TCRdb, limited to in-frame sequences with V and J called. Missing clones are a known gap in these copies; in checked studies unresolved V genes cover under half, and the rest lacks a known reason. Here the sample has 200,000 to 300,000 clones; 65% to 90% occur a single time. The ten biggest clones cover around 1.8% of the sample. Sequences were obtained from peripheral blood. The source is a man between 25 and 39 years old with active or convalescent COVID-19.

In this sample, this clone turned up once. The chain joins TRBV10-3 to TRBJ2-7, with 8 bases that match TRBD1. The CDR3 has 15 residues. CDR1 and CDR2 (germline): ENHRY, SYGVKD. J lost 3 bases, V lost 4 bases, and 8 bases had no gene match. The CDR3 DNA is TGTGCCATCAGTGCAGACAGGGGATTCGGCTACGAGCAGTACTTC. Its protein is CAISADRGFGYEQYF.

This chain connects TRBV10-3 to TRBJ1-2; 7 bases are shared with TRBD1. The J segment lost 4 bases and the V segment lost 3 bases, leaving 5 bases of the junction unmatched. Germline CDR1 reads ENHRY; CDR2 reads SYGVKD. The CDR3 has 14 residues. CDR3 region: CAISDQGVIYGYTF. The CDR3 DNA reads TGTGCCATCAGTGATCAGGGGGTAATCTATGGCTACACCTTC.

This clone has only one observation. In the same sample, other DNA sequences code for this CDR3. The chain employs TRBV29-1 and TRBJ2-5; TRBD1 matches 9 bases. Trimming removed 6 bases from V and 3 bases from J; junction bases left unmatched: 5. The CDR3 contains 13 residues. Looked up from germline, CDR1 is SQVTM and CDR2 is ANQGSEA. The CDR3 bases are TGCAGCGTCGCAGGGACAGGGAAAGAGACCCAGTACTTC. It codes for CSVAGTGKETQYF. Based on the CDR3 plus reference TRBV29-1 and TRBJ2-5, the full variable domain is SAVISQKPSRDICQRGTSLTIQCQVDSQVTMMFWYRQQPGQSLTLIATANQGSEATYESGFVIDKFPISRPNLTFSTLTVSNMSPEDSSIYLCSVAGTGKETQYFGPGTRLLVL.

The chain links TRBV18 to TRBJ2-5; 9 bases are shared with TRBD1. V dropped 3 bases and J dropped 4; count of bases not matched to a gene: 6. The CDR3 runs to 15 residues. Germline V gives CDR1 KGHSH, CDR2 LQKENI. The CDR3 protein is CASSPRTGAAETQYF. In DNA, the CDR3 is TGTGCCAGCTCACCCCGGACAGGGGCAGCAGAGACCCAGTACTTC.

CDR3 region: CASSIRTGGDTGELFF. For the CDR3, the DNA is TGTGCCAGCAGCATCAGGACAGGGGGCGATACCGGGGAGCTGTTTTTT. This chain joins TRBV9 and TRBJ2-2, with 11 bases fitting TRBD1. Germline CDR1 reads SGDLS; CDR2 reads YYNGEE. The trim removed 4 bases at V and 5 bases at J, leaving 7 bases unmatched. The length of the CDR3 is 16 residues.

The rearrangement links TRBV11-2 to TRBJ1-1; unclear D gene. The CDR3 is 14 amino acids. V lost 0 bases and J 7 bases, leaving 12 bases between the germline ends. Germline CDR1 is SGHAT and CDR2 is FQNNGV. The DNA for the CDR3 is TGTGCCAGCAGCTTAGATCGGCAGGCTCTTGAAGCTTTCTTT. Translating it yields CASSLDRQALEAFF.

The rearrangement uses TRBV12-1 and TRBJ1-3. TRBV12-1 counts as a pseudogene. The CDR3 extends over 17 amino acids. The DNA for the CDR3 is TGTGCCAGCAGGGGCACAACGAAGCCTCCTTCGGGGTACACCATATATTTT. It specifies CASRGTTKPPSGYTIYF.

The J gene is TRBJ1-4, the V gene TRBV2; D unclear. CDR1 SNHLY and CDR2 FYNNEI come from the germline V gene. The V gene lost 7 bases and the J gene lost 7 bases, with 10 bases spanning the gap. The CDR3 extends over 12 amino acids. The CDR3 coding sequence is TGTGCCAGCAAGGCGAGGGCTGAAAAACTGTTTTTT. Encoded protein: CASKARAEKLFF. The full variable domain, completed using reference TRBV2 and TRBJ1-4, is EPEVTQTPSHQVTQMGQEVILRCVPISNHLYFYWYRQILGQKVEFLVSFYNNEISEKSEIFDDQFSVERPDGSNFTLKIRSTKLEDSAMYFCASKARAEKLFFGSGTQLSVL.

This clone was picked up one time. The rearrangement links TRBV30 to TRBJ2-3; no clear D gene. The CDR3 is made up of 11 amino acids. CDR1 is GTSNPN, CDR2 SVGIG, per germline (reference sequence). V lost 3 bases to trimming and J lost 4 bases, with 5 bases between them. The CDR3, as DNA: TGTGCCTGGAGCCTTCCAGATACGCAGTATTTT. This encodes CAWSLPDTQYF.

CDR3 region: CASSFQGPTEKLFF. In DNA form, the CDR3 reads TGTGCCAGCAGCTTCCAGGGGCCCACTGAAAAACTGTTTTTT. The rearrangement uses TRBV5-5 and TRBJ1-4; maybe TRBD1 (6 bases). CDR1 and CDR2 (germline): SGHKS, YYEKEE (reference sequence). V was pared by 2 bases and J by 7 bases, with 12 bases between. The CDR3 is made up of 14 amino acids.

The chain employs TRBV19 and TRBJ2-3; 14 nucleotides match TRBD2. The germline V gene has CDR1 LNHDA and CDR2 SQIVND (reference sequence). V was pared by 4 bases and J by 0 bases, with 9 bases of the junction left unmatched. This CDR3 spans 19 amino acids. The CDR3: CASSNRGTSGGTSTDTQYF. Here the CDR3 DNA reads TGTGCCAGTAGTAACCGCGGGACTAGCGGGGGAACTAGCACAGATACGCAGTATTTT. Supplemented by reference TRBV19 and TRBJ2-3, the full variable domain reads DGGITQSPKYLFRKEGQNVTLSCEQNLNHDAMYWYRQDPGQGLRLIYYSQIVNDFQKGDIAEGYSVSREKKESFPLTVTSAQKNPTAFYLCASSNRGTSGGTSTDTQYFGPGTRLTVL.

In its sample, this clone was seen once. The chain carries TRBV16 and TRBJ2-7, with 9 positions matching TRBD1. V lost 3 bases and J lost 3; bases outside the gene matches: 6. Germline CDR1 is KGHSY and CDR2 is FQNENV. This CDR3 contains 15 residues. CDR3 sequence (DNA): TGTGCCAGCAGCCAGGGCGGGGACAGGGTCTACGAGCAGTACTTC. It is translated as CASSQGGDRVYEQYF.